The clone carrying this TCR beta chain has at least ten counts. The data belong to a study of early T cells in non-severe SARS-CoV-2 infection. Germline loops: CDR1 SGDLS, CDR2 YYNGEE. The CDR3 contains 14 residues. V was shortened by 4 bases and J by 6 bases, with 17 bases between the two germline ends. TCRdb ran MiXCR on the 5' RACE reads and lists one entry per CDR3 protein. The data contain under 70,000 distinct CDR3 sequences, 5.5% to 7% of them singletons. Here the sequenced sample was whole blood, taken at baseline. This clonotype was sampled from an adult who was a healthcare worker with PCR-confirmed SARS-CoV-2 infection or an uninfected control (not recorded which). The V and J genes are TRBV9 and TRBJ2-7; possibly TRBD2 for D (6 bases). In DNA form, the CDR3 reads TGTGCCAGCAGCCCTTCTGGGGGGTGGGTCGAGCAGTACTTC. Translated: CASSPSGGWVEQYF.